These 19 T cell receptor beta chains share one sample of origin, sequenced in a study of OX40 agonist ivuxolimab in advanced cancers. Only in-frame clones appear in the TCRdb table, and some are missing; sequencing was by immunoSEQ multiplex PCR. The data show 20,000 or so clones, roughly 91% seen once. The material sequenced was CD4+ or CD8+ T cells sorted from blood, taken in a trial of the OX40 agonist ivuxolimab. Receptors originate from an adult with an advanced solid tumor such as melanoma, head and neck, liver or kidney cancer.

V is TRBV28 and J is TRBJ1-5; possible D gene TRBD1, 5 bases. In germline, CDR1 is MDHEN, CDR2 SYDVKM. This CDR3 has 12 amino acids. The ends were cut back, 7 bases at V and 6 bases at J, with 10 bases in the middle. The CDR3 nucleotides are TGTGCCAGCAATCGCAGGGCTCAGCCCCAGCATTTT. It codes for CASNRRAQPQHF.

The chain has TRBV19 and TRBJ2-5; either TRBD1 or TRBD2 may fit D (6 bases each). Trimming took off 9 bases at V and 5 bases at J, with 13 bases between the two ends. This CDR3 spans 12 amino acids. The germline CDR1 and CDR2 sequences are LNHDA and SQIVND (reference sequence). The CDR3 loop reads CASRGTRETQYF. CDR3 sequence (DNA): TGTGCCAGCCGGGGGACAAGGGAGACCCAGTACTTC.

This rearrangement joins TRBV10-2 to TRBJ2-6; D may match TRBD1 or TRBD2 (6 bases each). V was clipped by 3 bases and J by 2 bases, with 14 bases between them. Germline assignment: CDR1 WSHSY and CDR2 SAAADI. CDR3 length: 17 residues. The CDR3, as DNA: TGCGCCAGCAGTGATGGGGGGCCGGCCCCTGGGGCCAACGTCCTGACTTTC. This encodes CASSDGGPAPGANVLTF.

The V and J genes are TRBV11-2 and TRBJ2-7, with 10 bases lining up with TRBD1. J was trimmed by 4 bases and V by 3 bases; bases with no gene match: 3. Germline loops: CDR1 SGHAT, CDR2 FQNNGV. CDR3 length: 14 amino acids. The CDR3 sequence: CASSFGQGGYEQYF. CDR3 coding DNA: TGTGCCAGCAGCTTCGGACAGGGGGGATACGAGCAGTACTTC.

This rearrangement joins TRBV7-9 to TRBJ1-4, with a tentative D call TRBD1 (5 bases). The germline CDR1 and CDR2 sequences are SEHNR and FQNEAQ (reference sequence). With 6 bases removed from V and 1 base from J, the gap between germline ends came to 9 bases. The CDR3 is 14 residues long. DNA for the CDR3: TGTGCCAGCAGTGAAGGGGTAACTAATGAAAAACTGTTTTTT. Its translation is CASSEGVTNEKLFF.

The rearrangement joins TRBV7-9 to TRBJ2-2, with 8 bases that match TRBD2. This CDR3 is built from 16 residues. Trimming took 5 bases from V and 7 from J; bases not matched to a gene: 12. From germline, CDR1 is SEHNR and CDR2 FQNEAQ (reference sequence). This CDR3 reads CASSTQRERLDGELFF. Here the CDR3 DNA reads TGTGCCAGCAGCACCCAGCGGGAGAGGTTAGACGGGGAGCTGTTTTTT. Filled out from reference TRBV7-9 and TRBJ2-2, the complete variable domain reads DTGVSQNPRHKITKRGQNVTFRCDPISEHNRLYWYRQTLGQGPEFLTYFQNEAQLEKSRLLSDRFSAERPKGSFSTLEIQRTEQGDSAMYLCASSTQRERLDGELFFGEGSRLTVL.

The chain recombines TRBV7-9 with TRBJ1-2; D not certain. The CDR3 totals 12 residues. The germline V and J ends were trimmed by 0 bases and 3 bases, with 2 bases remaining between them. CDR1 is SEHNR and CDR2 is FQNEAQ in the germline V gene (reference sequence). The CDR3 bases are TGTGCCAGCAGCTTAGCGCACTATGGCTACACCTTC. Its translation: CASSLAHYGYTF.

The chain recombines TRBV2 with TRBJ2-7, with D possibly called TRBD1 or TRBD2 (5 bases each). Germline V gene sequence: CDR1 SNHLY, CDR2 FYNNEI. Trimming took off 5 bases at V and 4 bases at J, with 18 bases between the two ends. The CDR3 contains 15 residues. CDR3 in amino acids: CASSTGTHPLYEQYF. The CDR3 coding sequence is TGTGCCAGCAGTACCGGGACCCATCCCCTGTACGAGCAGTACTTC.

The chain employs TRBV27 and TRBJ2-1; TRBD2 is a possible D gene (6 bases). Trimming removed 5 bases at V and 8 bases at J, with 19 bases between. The CDR3 consists of 15 residues. The V gene's germline CDR1 is MNHEY and CDR2 SMNVEV (reference sequence). CDR3 bases: TGTGCCAGCAGTCCGGAGGCAGGGCGGGGACATGAGCAGTTCTTC. Its translation is CASSPEAGRGHEQFF.

The CDR3: CASSGGPENTEAFF. CDR3 sequence (DNA): TGTGCCAGCTCAGGGGGACCGGAGAACACTGAAGCTTTCTTT. The chain carries TRBV7-2 and TRBJ1-1; 7 bases map to TRBD1. The trim removed 8 bases at V and 1 base at J, leaving 7 bases unmatched. Per germline, CDR1 SGHTA and CDR2 FQGNSA. The CDR3 spans 14 residues.

As regards this clone: One end of the junction does not line up with germline, which may come from a read error. J is TRBJ2-5 and V is TRBV7-7; tentatively, D is TRBD2 (6 bases). The germline CDR1 and CDR2 sequences are SSHAT and FNYEAQ (reference sequence). The length of the CDR3 is 15 residues. CDR3: CASSFSGLGQETQYF. The CDR3 DNA sequence: TGTGCTAGCAGCTTCTCGGGACTGGGGCAAGAGACCCAGTACTTC.

Turning to this clone: The conserved final phenylalanine or tryptophan is absent from the CDR3, which likely points to a read error. It is unclear where the CDR3 begins or ends on the DNA, so no DNA is shown, and the CDR3 is as TCRdb lists it. The rearrangement joins TRBV10-2 to TRBJ2-6. Germline V CDR1 and CDR2: WSHSY, SAAADI. The CDR3 spans 14 amino acids, including both terminal residues. CDR3 loop: CASSLLTKSGQRPV.

V is TRBV19 and J is TRBJ1-4; D may be TRBD1 (6 bases). Trimming stripped 7 bases from V and 6 bases from J, with 12 bases between. Per germline, CDR1 LNHDA and CDR2 SQIVND (reference sequence). The CDR3 has 13 residues. The CDR3 here is CASTTGLDEKLFF. In DNA, the CDR3 is TGTGCCAGTACCACAGGGTTAGATGAAAAACTGTTTTTT.

The genes are TRBV29-1 and TRBJ2-2; D is perhaps TRBD2 (6 bases). V was shortened by 5 bases and J by 1 base, with 14 bases between the two germline ends. The CDR3 runs to 15 residues. CDR1 is SQVTM and CDR2 is ANQGSEA in the germline V gene. Written as DNA, the CDR3 is TGCAGCGTTAGTCTGGCGGGGAGGAACACCGGGGAGCTGTTTTTT. It is translated as CSVSLAGRNTGELFF.

This chain links TRBV2 with TRBJ2-7; D may be TRBD1 or TRBD2 (6 bases each). Per germline, CDR1 SNHLY and CDR2 FYNNEI. V was cut by 6 bases and J by 3 bases, with 12 bases left in between. This CDR3 is built from 13 residues. CDR3 residues: CASSLGGNYEQYF. CDR3 nucleotide sequence: TGTGCCAGCAGCTTGGGGGGCAACTACGAGCAGTACTTC.

V is TRBV28 and J is TRBJ1-5, with D unclear. V was clipped by 5 bases and J by 6 bases, with 23 bases between them. The CDR3 spans 17 residues. CDR1 and CDR2 from the germline V gene are MDHEN and SYDVKM. The CDR3 is CASSPRFSGPEGQPQHF. In nucleotides, the CDR3 is TGTGCCAGCAGTCCCCGTTTTTCCGGGCCAGAGGGTCAGCCCCAGCATTTT. Full variable domain (missing parts from reference TRBV28 and TRBJ1-5): DVKVTQSSRYLVKRTGEKVFLECVQDMDHENMFWYRQDPGLGLRLIYFSYDVKMKEKGDIPEGYSVSREKKERFSLILESASTNQTSMYLCASSPRFSGPEGQPQHFGDGTRLSIL.

J is TRBJ2-3 and V is TRBV4-2, with TRBD1 identical over 8 bases. This CDR3 has 17 amino acids. The V gene end was trimmed by 1 base and the J gene end by 0 bases; junction bases not matched to a gene: 6. Germline V gives CDR1 LGHNA, CDR2 YNFKEQ. CDR3 in amino acids: CASSQGPGGESTDTQYF. CDR3 in DNA: TGTGCCAGCAGCCAAGGGCCAGGGGGCGAAAGCACAGATACGCAGTATTTT.

The V gene is TRBV19, the J gene TRBJ2-7, with D unresolved. This CDR3 comprises 16 residues. Germline V lookup: CDR1 LNHDA, CDR2 SQIVND (reference sequence). V shed 1 base and J shed 0 bases, with 13 bases lying between them. CDR3 region: CASSIGLTVSSYEQYF. In DNA, the CDR3 is TGTGCCAGTAGTATAGGGCTAACCGTGAGCTCCTACGAGCAGTACTTC.

This chain uses TRBV13 with TRBJ1-1; a possible D gene is TRBD1 (6 bases). Germline V gives CDR1 PRHDT, CDR2 FYEKMQ (reference sequence). This CDR3 is built from 11 residues. Trimming removed 4 bases at V and 7 bases at J, with 7 bases between. This chain's CDR3 is CASSSDSEAFF. For the CDR3, the DNA is TGTGCCAGCAGCTCGGACAGTGAAGCTTTCTTT.